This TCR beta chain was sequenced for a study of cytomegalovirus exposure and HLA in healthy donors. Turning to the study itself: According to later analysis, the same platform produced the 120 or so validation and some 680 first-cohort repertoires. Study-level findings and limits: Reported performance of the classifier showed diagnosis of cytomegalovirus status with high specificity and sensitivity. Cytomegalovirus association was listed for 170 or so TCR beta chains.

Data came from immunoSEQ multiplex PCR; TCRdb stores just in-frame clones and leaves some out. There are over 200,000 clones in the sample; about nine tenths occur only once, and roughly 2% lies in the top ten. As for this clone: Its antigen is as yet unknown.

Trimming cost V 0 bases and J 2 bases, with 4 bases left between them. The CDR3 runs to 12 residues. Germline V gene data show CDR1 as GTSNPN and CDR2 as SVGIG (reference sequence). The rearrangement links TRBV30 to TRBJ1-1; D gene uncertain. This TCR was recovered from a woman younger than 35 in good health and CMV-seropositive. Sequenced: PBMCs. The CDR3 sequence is CAWSVANTEAFF. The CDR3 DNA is TGTGCCTGGAGTGTAGCCAACACTGAAGCTTTCTTT.